Described below is a single TCR beta chain sequence and its context. This sample is part of a study of blood T cell repertoires in COVID-19. Generated by immunoSEQ multiplex PCR, the TCRdb table keeps only in-frame clones and is missing some. The sample holds fewer than 250,000 clones, around 86% seen once. Germline V lookup: CDR1 LGHNA, CDR2 YNFKEQ. Trimming removed 2 bases at V and 1 base at J, with 11 bases between. CDR3 length: 15 amino acids. The origin of this receptor is a woman of 80 years or more with COVID-19, enrolled during active disease. The sequenced material came from peripheral blood. The rearrangement links TRBV4-2 to TRBJ1-1; a possible D gene is TRBD1 (6 bases). The CDR3 region has the DNA TGTGCCAGCAGCCAACTGAGGACAGCGAACACTGAAGCTTTCTTT. Encoded protein: CASSQLRTANTEAFF.